This T cell receptor beta chain was obtained from a study of blood T cells in healthy people across ages. This clonotype was counted between two and nine times. A much larger clone is a single base away; this may be a read error. Each sample yielded at least 5 micrograms of PBMC total RNA. Together with a sample-barcoded 5' primer, a J-beta primer mix was included in a second PCR lasting roughly 6 to 12 cycles. Unique molecular identifiers of 12 random nucleotides labeled each cDNA. TCRdb redid the calling of the 5' RACE reads with MiXCR, one entry per CDR3 protein. The data show 1.8 million or so distinct CDR3 sequences, roughly two fifths seen once. The clonotype was recovered from a human donor in good health. The sample consisted of blood.

The CDR3 DNA reads TGTGCCAGCAGCGGGACTGAGCAGTTCTTC. This translates into CASSGTEQFF. The chain uses TRBV5-6 and TRBJ2-1; D could derive from TRBD1 or TRBD2 (5 bases each). The germline V gene has CDR1 SGHDT and CDR2 YYEEEE. The CDR3 runs 10 residues. V shed 4 bases and J shed 9 bases, with 5 bases lying between them.